The 21 T cell receptor beta chains reported below all come from one sample, sequenced in a study of identical twins. TCRdb processed the 5' RACE reads anew with MiXCR; each CDR3 protein has one entry. Of 500,000 to 550,000 distinct CDR3 sequences detected, 22% appear once; the ten largest clones hold approximately 0.95%. These data were also filed under a second study, of T cells expressing NK-cell markers.

The sample taken for sequencing was CD4+ T cells sorted from blood. Receptors originate from a young woman in good health.

This clonotype was recorded a few times. The chain is built from TRBV29-1 and TRBJ1-1; D remains unclear. The CDR3 consists of 13 residues. Looked up from germline, CDR1 is SQVTM and CDR2 is ANQGSEA. V was trimmed by 4 bases and J by 2 bases, leaving 11 bases between them. This CDR3 is CSVAWTLNTEAFF. CDR3 DNA sequence: TGCAGCGTTGCTTGGACCCTCAACACTGAAGCTTTCTTT.

The rearrangement links TRBV30 to TRBJ2-7; D is possibly TRBD2 (5 bases). This CDR3 spans 12 amino acids. Trimming took off 2 bases at V and 2 bases at J, with 7 bases between the two ends. Germline CDR1 GTSNPN, CDR2 SVGIG (reference sequence). In nucleotides, the CDR3 is TGTGCCTGGAGTAGCGGAACCTACGAGCAGTACTTC. Encoded protein: CAWSSGTYEQYF.

The sample holds a few counts of this clonotype. The V call is TRBV24-1, the J call TRBJ2-3; no reliable D call. Germline CDR1 reads KGHDR; CDR2 reads SFDVKD. CDR3 length: 14 residues. The germline V and J ends were trimmed by 3 bases and 5 bases, with 11 bases remaining between them. CDR3 sequence reads: CATSDPLSGDTQYF. Here the CDR3 DNA reads TGTGCCACCAGTGATCCACTCTCTGGAGATACGCAGTATTTT.

The chain joins TRBV6-2 or TRBV6-3 to TRBJ2-1, with 13 bases matching TRBD2. The CDR3 has 15 amino acids. The V segment lost 6 bases and the J segment 10 bases; nucleotides outside the gene matches: 9. Germline V CDR1 and CDR2: MNHEY, SVGEGT. The CDR3 sequence is CASSPAGTSGIEQFF. For the CDR3, the DNA is TGTGCCAGCAGCCCTGCCGGGACTAGCGGGATCGAGCAGTTCTTC.

The chain links TRBV5-1 to TRBJ2-5; D gene uncertain. The ends were cut back, 0 bases at V and 5 bases at J, with 14 bases in the middle. CDR3 length: 15 amino acids. Germline loops: CDR1 SGHRS, CDR2 YFSETQ. CDR3 protein: CASSLAGALRETQYF. The CDR3 DNA reads as TGCGCCAGCAGCTTGGCGGGCGCCCTCCGGGAGACCCAGTACTTC.

This clonotype was found a few times. The chain uses TRBV5-1 and TRBJ2-7, with D possibly called TRBD1 or TRBD2 (5 bases each). CDR1 and CDR2 from the germline V gene are SGHRS and YFSETQ. V gave up 1 base and J gave up 3 bases, with 11 bases separating them. This CDR3 is built from 14 residues. The CDR3 sequence is CASSLQEGLYEQYF. Here the CDR3 DNA reads TGCGCCAGCAGCTTGCAAGAGGGGCTCTACGAGCAGTACTTC.

This clonotype was seen a few times. This chain joins TRBV9 and TRBJ2-1, with 10 nucleotides matching TRBD2. V lost 3 bases to trimming and J lost 9 bases; unmatched junction nucleotides: 6. The CDR3 sequence is 14 residues long. Per germline, CDR1 SGDLS and CDR2 YYNGEE. The chain's CDR3 is CASSGSGGAGEQFF. The CDR3 coding sequence is TGTGCCAGCAGCGGGAGCGGGGGGGCCGGTGAGCAGTTCTTC.

V usage is TRBV18 and J usage is TRBJ2-1; 13 bases fit TRBD2. V gave up 4 bases and J gave up 7 bases; unmatched junction bases: 4. Germline V CDR1 and CDR2: KGHSH, LQKENI. The CDR3 runs to 15 residues. This CDR3 is CASSLGTSGVNEQFF. The CDR3 DNA reads as TGTGCCAGCTCACTCGGGACTAGCGGGGTTAATGAGCAGTTCTTC.

J is TRBJ2-3 and V is TRBV7-9; 8 bases are shared with TRBD2. This CDR3 region has 16 residues. The junction had 17 bases not matched to a gene; V was cut back by 10 bases and J by 5 bases. Germline V gene sequence: CDR1 SEHNR, CDR2 FQNEAQ (reference sequence). The DNA of the CDR3 is TGTGCCACGACCAGGCTAGCGGGTACTCTCATAGATACGCAGTATTTT. Protein product: CATTRLAGTLIDTQYF.

This clonotype was seen more than once but under ten times. The chain combines TRBV7-9 with TRBJ1-4; TRBD1 matches 10 bases. The CDR3 loop spans 14 amino acids. V lost 3 bases and J lost 8; bases outside the gene matches: 3. CDR1 SEHNR and CDR2 FQNEAQ come from the germline V gene (reference sequence). In DNA, the CDR3 is TGTGCCAGCAGCTTCGGGACAGGGGACGAAAAACTGTTTTTT. This gives the protein CASSFGTGDEKLFF.

In this sample, this clonotype turned up a few times. This chain links TRBV5-1 with TRBJ2-3; TRBD2 agrees at 9 bases. This CDR3 comprises 15 residues. Germline CDR1 and CDR2: SGHRS and YFSETQ. V gave up 5 bases and J gave up 4 bases; unmatched junction bases: 8. The CDR3 here is CASRTGAGGADTQYF. The CDR3 nucleotides read TGCGCCAGCAGGACCGGCGCGGGAGGGGCAGATACGCAGTATTTT.

This chain links TRBV20-1 with TRBJ1-2; D not certain. The CDR3 extends over 13 amino acids. Germline lookup yields CDR1 DFQATT and CDR2 SNEGSKA (reference sequence). Trimming took off 3 bases at V and 6 bases at J, with 14 bases between the two ends. This chain's CDR3 is CSASQGQWDGYTF. In DNA form, the CDR3 reads TGCAGTGCTAGCCAAGGTCAATGGGATGGCTACACCTTC.

The chain is built from TRBV7-8 and TRBJ1-3, with 10 bases fitting TRBD1. V lost 4 bases and J lost 5; bases outside the gene matches: 11. Germline V lookup: CDR1 SGHVS, CDR2 FQNEAQ. The length of the CDR3 is 17 residues. CDR3 region: CASSYRWDRGNRNTIYF. CDR3 in DNA: TGTGCCAGCAGCTACCGTTGGGACAGGGGAAATAGAAACACCATATATTTT. Filled out from reference TRBV7-8 and TRBJ1-3, the complete variable domain reads GAGVSQSPRYKVAKRGQDVALRCDPISGHVSLFWYQQALGQGPEFLTYFQNEAQLDKSGLPSDRFFAERPEGSVSTLKIQRTQQEDSAVYLCASSYRWDRGNRNTIYFGEGSWLTVV.

This clonotype showed up just a few times. The genes are TRBV20-1 and TRBJ2-1, with D possibly TRBD2 on 5 matching bases. The CDR3 length is 14 residues. V was trimmed by 4 bases and J by 3 bases, leaving 13 bases between them. CDR1 and CDR2 from the germline V gene are DFQATT and SNEGSKA (reference sequence). The CDR3 DNA sequence: TGCAGTGCTATGGACTTTACCCTCTACAATGAGCAGTTCTTC. Its protein is CSAMDFTLYNEQFF.

This clonotype appeared many times. V is TRBV18 and J is TRBJ1-1; D is possibly TRBD1 (5 bases). Germline CDR1 and CDR2: KGHSH and LQKENI. V lost 3 bases and J lost 5, with 10 bases in between. CDR3 length: 13 amino acids. CDR3 protein: CASSPAGRTEAFF. The CDR3 DNA reads as TGTGCCAGCTCACCGGCAGGGAGGACTGAAGCTTTCTTT. Filled out from reference TRBV18 and TRBJ1-1, the complete variable domain reads NAGVMQNPRHLVRRRGQEARLRCSPMKGHSHVYWYRQLPEEGLKFMVYLQKENIIDESGMPKERFSAEFPKEGPSILRIQQVVRGDSAAYFCASSPAGRTEAFFGQGTRLTVV.

This clonotype came up a few times. The rearrangement uses TRBV9 and TRBJ2-5, with 7 nucleotides matching TRBD2. The germline CDR1 and CDR2 sequences are SGDLS and YYNGEE. CDR3 length equals 16 residues. After removal of 0 bases from V and 4 bases from J, the junction contained 9 bases not matched to a gene. The CDR3 DNA sequence: TGTGCCAGCAGCGTAGGGGGAGGGGCAGGCCCAGAGACCCAGTACTTC. It specifies CASSVGGGAGPETQYF. The variable domain in full, with the rest retrieved from reference TRBV9 and TRBJ2-5, is DSGVTQTPKHLITATGQRVTLRCSPRSGDLSVYWYQQSLDQGLQFLIQYYNGEERAKGNILERFSAQQFPDLHSELNLSSLELGDSALYFCASSVGGGAGPETQYFGPGTRLLVL.

CDR3 in amino acids: CASSPLPGGIQETQYF. CDR3 nucleotide sequence: TGTGCCAGCTCACCACTGCCGGGGGGCATACAAGAGACCCAGTACTTC. The V and J genes are TRBV18 and TRBJ2-5; perhaps TRBD2 as D (7 bases). This CDR3 region has 16 residues. In germline, CDR1 is KGHSH, CDR2 LQKENI. The V gene lost 1 base and the J gene lost 2 bases, with 14 bases spanning the gap.

V is TRBV25-1 and J is TRBJ2-2; D not resolved. Deletions cut 3 bases from V and 3 bases from J, with 11 bases between. The CDR3 spans 15 residues. Germline V gene lookup returns CDR1 MGHDK and CDR2 SYGVNS. CDR3 DNA sequence: TGTGCCAGCAGTGACTTCCGCACAGACACCGGGGAGCTGTTTTTT. Protein: CASSDFRTDTGELFF.

A few counts support this clonotype. The V and J genes are TRBV9 and TRBJ2-7, with TRBD2 as a possible D gene (6 bases). The germline V and J ends were trimmed by 0 bases and 3 bases, with 10 bases remaining between them. In germline, CDR1 is SGDLS, CDR2 YYNGEE. The CDR3 is 14 amino acids. The CDR3 DNA reads TGTGCCAGCAGCGTAGGGCTAGCGATCTACGAGCAGTACTTC. Its protein product is CASSVGLAIYEQYF.

This clonotype was seen only a few times. This chain uses TRBV24-1 with TRBJ2-1; D ambiguous. CDR3 size: 12 residues. Trimming took off 5 bases at V and 7 bases at J, with 8 bases between the two ends. The germline V gene encodes CDR1 KGHDR and CDR2 SFDVKD. CDR3 protein: CATSVSGNEQFF. CDR3 nucleotides: TGTGCCACCAGTGTTTCCGGGAATGAGCAGTTCTTC.

This clonotype appeared a few times. This chain uses TRBV27 with TRBJ1-3; 9 positions match TRBD1. Germline V gene sequence: CDR1 MNHEY, CDR2 SMNVEV (reference sequence). The V and J ends lost 5 bases and 3 bases, in that order; junction bases with no gene match: 5. The CDR3 is 15 amino acids. CDR3 sequence: CASSAGTGRGNTIYF. The CDR3 nucleotides read TGTGCCAGCAGTGCCGGGACAGGGCGTGGAAACACCATATATTTT.